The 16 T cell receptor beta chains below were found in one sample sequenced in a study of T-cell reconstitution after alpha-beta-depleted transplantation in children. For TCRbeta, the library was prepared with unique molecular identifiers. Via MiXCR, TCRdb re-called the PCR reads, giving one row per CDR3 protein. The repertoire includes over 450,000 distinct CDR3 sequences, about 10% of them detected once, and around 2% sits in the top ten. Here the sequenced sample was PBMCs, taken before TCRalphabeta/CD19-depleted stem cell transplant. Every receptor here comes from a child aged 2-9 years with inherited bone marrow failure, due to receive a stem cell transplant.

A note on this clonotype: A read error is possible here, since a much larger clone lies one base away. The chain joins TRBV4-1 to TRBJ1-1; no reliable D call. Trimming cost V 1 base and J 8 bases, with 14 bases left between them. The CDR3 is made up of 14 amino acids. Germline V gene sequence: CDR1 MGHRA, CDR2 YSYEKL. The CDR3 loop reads CASSQVEFSAEAFF. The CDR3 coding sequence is TGCGCCAGCAGCCAAGTCGAATTTTCAGCCGAAGCTTTCTTT.

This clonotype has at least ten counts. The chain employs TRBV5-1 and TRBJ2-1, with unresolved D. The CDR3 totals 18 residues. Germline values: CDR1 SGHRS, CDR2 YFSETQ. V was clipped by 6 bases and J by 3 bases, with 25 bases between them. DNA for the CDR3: TGCGCCAGCACCCGGACGGGTTCGATCCCCTTGAGCTACAATGAGCAGTTCTTC. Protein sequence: CASTRTGSIPLSYNEQFF.

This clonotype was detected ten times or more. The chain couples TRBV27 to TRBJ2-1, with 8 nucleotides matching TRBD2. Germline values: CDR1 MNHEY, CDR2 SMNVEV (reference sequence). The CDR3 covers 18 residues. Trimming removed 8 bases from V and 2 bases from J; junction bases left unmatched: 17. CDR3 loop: CASAIFPVPGLAYNEQFF. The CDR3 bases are TGTGCCAGCGCAATTTTCCCCGTACCGGGACTAGCCTACAATGAGCAGTTCTTC.

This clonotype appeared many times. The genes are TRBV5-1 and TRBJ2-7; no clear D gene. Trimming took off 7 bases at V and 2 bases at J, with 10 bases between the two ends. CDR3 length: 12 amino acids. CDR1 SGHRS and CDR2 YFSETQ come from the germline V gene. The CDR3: CASLKSAYEQYF. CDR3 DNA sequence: TGCGCCAGCTTGAAGTCTGCCTACGAGCAGTACTTC.

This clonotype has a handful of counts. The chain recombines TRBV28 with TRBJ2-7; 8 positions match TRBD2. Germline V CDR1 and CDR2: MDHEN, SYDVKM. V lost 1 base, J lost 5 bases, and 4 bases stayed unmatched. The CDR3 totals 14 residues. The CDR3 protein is CASSLLASGHEQYF. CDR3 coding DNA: TGTGCCAGCAGTTTATTGGCTAGCGGGCACGAGCAGTACTTC.

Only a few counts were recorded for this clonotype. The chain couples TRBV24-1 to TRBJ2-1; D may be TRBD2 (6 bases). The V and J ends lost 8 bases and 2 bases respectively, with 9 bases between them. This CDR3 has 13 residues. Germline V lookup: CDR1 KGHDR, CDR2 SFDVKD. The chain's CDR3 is CATMRGAYNEQFF. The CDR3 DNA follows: TGTGCCACCATGCGGGGCGCCTACAATGAGCAGTTCTTC.

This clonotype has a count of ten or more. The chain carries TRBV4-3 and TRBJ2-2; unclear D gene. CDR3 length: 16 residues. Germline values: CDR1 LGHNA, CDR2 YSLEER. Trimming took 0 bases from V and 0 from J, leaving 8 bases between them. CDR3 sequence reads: CASSQDHRANTGELFF. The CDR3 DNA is TGCGCCAGCAGCCAAGATCACCGCGCGAACACCGGGGAGCTGTTTTTT.

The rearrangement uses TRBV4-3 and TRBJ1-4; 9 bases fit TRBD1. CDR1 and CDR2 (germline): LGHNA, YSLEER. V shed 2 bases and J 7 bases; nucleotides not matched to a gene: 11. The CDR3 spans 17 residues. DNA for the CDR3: TGCGCCAGCAGCCAATTCTTGACCGGGACAGGGAGTGAAAAACTGTTTTTT. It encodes CASSQFLTGTGSEKLFF.

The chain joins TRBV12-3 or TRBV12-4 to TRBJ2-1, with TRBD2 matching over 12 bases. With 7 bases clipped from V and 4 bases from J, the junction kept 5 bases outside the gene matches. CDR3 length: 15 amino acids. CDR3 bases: TGTGCCAGCACCCTAGCGGGAGGGCATTACAATGAGCAGTTCTTC. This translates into CASTLAGGHYNEQFF.

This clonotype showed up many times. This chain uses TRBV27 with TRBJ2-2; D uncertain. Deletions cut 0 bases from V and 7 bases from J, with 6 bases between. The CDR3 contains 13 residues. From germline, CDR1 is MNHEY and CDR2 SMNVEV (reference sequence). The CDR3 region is CASSLSWVGELFF. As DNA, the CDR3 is TGTGCCAGCAGTTTATCGTGGGTCGGGGAGCTGTTTTTT.

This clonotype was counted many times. CDR3 nucleotides: TGTGCCAGCAGCGCTGGGGACTTCGTCTCCTACGAGCAGTACTTC. It encodes CASSAGDFVSYEQYF. J is TRBJ2-7 and V is TRBV9, with D maybe TRBD2 (6 bases). The CDR3 is 15 residues long. Germline CDR1 is SGDLS and CDR2 is YYNGEE. Trimming removed 3 bases at V and 0 bases at J, with 13 bases between.

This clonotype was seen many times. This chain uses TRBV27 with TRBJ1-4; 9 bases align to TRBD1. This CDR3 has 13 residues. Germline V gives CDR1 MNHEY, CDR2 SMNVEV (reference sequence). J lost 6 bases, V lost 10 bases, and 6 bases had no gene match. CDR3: CATRGQGHEKLFF. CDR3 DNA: TGTGCCACTAGGGGACAGGGACATGAAAAACTGTTTTTT.

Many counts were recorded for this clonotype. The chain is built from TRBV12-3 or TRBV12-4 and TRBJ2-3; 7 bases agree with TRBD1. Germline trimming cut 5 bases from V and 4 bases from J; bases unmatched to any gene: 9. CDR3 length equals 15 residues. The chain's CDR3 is CASSPPRTGADTQYF. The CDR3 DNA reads TGTGCCAGCAGTCCCCCAAGGACAGGTGCAGATACGCAGTATTTT.

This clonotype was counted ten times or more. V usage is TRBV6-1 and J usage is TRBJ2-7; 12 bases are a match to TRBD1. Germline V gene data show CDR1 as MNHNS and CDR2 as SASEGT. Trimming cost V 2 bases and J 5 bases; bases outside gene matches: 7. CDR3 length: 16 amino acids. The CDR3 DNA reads TGTGCCAGCAGTGAAATCCCGGGACAGGGGGCCCACGAGCAGTACTTC. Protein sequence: CASSEIPGQGAHEQYF.

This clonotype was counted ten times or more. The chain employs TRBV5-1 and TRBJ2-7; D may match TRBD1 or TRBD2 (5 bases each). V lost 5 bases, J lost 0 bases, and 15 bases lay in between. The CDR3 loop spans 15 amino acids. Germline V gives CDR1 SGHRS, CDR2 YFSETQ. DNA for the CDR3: TGCGCCAGCAGGTCCGGGACGGCCAGCTCCTACGAGCAGTACTTC. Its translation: CASRSGTASSYEQYF.

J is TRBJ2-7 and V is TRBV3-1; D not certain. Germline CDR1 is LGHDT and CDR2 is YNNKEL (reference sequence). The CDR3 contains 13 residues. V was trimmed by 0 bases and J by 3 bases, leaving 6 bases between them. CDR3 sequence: CASSQETVYEQYF. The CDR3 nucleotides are TGTGCCAGCAGCCAAGAAACCGTCTACGAGCAGTACTTC.